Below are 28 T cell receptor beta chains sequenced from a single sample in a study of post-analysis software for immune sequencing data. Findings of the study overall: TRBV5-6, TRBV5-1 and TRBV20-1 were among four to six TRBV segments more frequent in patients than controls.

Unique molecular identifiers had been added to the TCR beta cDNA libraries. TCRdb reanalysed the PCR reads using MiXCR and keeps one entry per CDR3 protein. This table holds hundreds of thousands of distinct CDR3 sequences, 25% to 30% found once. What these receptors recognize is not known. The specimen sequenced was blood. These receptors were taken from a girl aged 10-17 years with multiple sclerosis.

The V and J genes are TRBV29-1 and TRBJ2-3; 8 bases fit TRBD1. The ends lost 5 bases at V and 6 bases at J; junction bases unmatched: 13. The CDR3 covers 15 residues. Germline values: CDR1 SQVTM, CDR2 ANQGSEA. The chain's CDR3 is CSVSRTGTVMDTQYF. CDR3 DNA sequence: TGCAGCGTTTCACGGACAGGGACCGTCATGGATACGCAGTATTTT.

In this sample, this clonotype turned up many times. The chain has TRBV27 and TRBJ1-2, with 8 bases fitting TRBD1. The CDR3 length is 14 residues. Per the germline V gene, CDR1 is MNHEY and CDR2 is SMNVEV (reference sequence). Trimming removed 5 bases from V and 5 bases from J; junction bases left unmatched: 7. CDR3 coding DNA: TGTGCCAGCAGTCCCGGACAGGGACGGTATGGCTACACCTTC. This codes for CASSPGQGRYGYTF.

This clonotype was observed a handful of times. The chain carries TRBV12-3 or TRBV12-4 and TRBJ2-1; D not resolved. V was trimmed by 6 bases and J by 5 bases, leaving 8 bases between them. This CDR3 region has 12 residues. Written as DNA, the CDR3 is TGTGCCAGCAGCCCATATAACAATGAGCAGTTCTTC. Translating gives CASSPYNNEQFF.

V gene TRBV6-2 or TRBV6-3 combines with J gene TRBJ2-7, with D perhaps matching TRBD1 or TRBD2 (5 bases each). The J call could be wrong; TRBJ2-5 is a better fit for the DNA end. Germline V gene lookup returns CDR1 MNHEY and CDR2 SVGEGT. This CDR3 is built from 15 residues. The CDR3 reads CASSPRSGRWETQYF. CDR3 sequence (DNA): TGTGCCAGCAGTCCACGTTCGGGACGCTGGGAGACCCAGTACTTC.

The CDR3 bases are TGCGCCAGCAGCCAAGACTGGGGGGGCTACACCTTC. Its protein is CASSQDWGGYTF. This chain links TRBV4-1 with TRBJ1-2; a possible D gene is TRBD1 (5 bases). With 0 bases removed from V and 8 bases from J, the gap between germline ends came to 7 bases. This CDR3 spans 12 amino acids. Germline V gene data show CDR1 as MGHRA and CDR2 as YSYEKL.

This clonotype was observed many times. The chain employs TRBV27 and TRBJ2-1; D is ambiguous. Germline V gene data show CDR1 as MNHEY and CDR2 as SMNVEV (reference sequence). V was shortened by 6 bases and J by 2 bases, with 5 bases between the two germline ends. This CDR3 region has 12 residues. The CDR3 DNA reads TGTGCCAGCAGCCCCACCTACAATGAGCAGTTCTTC. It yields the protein CASSPTYNEQFF.

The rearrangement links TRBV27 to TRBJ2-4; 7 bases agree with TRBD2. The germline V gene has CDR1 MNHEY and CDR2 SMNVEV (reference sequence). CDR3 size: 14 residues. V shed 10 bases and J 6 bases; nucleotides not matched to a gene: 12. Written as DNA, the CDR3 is TGTGCCACCCGGTGGGGGGGTCCTCTAAACATTCAGTACTTC. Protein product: CATRWGGPLNIQYF.

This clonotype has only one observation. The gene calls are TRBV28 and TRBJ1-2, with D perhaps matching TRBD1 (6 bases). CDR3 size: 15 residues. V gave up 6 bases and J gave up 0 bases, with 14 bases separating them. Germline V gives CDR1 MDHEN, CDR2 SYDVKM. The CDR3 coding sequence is TGTGCCAGCAGCCCGCCGGGACACCCTAACTATGGCTACACCTTC. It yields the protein CASSPPGHPNYGYTF.

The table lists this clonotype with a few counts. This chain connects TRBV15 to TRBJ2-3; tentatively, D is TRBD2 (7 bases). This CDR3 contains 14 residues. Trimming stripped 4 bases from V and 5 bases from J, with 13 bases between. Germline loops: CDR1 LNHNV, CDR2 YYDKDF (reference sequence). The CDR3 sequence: CATSKGGEGDTQYF. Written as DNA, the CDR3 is TGTGCCACCAGCAAGGGGGGGGAGGGAGATACGCAGTATTTT.

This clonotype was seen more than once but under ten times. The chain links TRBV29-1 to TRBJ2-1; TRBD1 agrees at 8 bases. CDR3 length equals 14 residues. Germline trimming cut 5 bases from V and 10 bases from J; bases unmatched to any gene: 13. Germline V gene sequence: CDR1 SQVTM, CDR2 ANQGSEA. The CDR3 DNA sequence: TGCAGCGTTACCCACCTTACAGGGGGTGGAGAGCAGTTCTTC. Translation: CSVTHLTGGGEQFF.

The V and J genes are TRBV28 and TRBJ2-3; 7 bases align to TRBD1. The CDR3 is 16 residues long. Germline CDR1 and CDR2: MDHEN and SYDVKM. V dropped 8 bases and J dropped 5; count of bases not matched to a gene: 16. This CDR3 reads CASLKQQGIGVDTQYF. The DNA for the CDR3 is TGTGCCAGCCTCAAACAACAGGGGATAGGGGTAGATACGCAGTATTTT. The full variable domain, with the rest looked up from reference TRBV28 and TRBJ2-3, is DVKVTQSSRYLVKRTGEKVFLECVQDMDHENMFWYRQDPGLGLRLIYFSYDVKMKEKGDIPEGYSVSREKKERFSLILESASTNQTSMYLCASLKQQGIGVDTQYFGPGTRLTVL.

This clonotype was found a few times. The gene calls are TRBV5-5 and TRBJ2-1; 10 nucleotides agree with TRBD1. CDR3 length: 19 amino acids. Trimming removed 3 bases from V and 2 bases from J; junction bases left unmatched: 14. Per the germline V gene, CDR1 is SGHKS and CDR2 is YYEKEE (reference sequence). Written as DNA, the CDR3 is TGTGCCAGCAGCTGGGACAGGGGCCTTCCCGGTAGTACCTACAATGAGCAGTTCTTC. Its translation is CASSWDRGLPGSTYNEQFF.

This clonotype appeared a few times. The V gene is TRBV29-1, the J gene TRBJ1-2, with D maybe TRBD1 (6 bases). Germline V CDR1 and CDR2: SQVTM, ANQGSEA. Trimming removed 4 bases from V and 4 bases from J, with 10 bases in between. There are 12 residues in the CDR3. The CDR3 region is CSVGGGGYGYTF. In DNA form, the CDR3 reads TGCAGCGTTGGGGGAGGGGGCTATGGCTACACCTTC.

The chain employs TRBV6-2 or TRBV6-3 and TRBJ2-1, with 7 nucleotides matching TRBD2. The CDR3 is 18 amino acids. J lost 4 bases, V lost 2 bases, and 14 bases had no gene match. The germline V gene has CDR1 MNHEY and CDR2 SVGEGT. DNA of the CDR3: TGTGCCAGCAGTTACGGGGCCCCGGGGGGACTATTTTACAATGAGCAGTTCTTC. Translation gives CASSYGAPGGLFYNEQFF.

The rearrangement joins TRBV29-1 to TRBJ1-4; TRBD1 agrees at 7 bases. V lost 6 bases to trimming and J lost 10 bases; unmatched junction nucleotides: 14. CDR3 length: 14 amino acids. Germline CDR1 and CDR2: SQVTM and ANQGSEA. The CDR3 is CSVGQELRGGKLFF. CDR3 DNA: TGCAGCGTCGGACAGGAGCTAAGGGGAGGAAAACTGTTTTTT.

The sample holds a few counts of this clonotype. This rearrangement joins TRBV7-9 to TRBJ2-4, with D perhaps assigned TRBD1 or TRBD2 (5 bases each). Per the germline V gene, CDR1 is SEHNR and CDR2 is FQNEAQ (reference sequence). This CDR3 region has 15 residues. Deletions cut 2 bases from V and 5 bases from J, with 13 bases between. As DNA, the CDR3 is TGTGCCAGCAGCTTATATGGGACCGGGGAAAACATTCAGTACTTC. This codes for CASSLYGTGENIQYF.

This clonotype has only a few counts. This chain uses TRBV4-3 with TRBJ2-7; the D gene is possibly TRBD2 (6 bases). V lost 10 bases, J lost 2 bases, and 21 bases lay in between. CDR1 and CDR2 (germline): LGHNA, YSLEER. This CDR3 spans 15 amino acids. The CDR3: CATAASWTGAYEQYF. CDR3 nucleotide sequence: TGCGCCACCGCAGCCTCCTGGACGGGGGCCTACGAGCAGTACTTC.

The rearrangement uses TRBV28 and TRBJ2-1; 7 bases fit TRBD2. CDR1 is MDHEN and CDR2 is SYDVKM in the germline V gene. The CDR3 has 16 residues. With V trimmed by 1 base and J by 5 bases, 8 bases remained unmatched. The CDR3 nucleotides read TGTGCCAGCAGTTTATTAAGCGGGAAATTCGACAATGAGCAGTTCTTC. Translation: CASSLLSGKFDNEQFF.

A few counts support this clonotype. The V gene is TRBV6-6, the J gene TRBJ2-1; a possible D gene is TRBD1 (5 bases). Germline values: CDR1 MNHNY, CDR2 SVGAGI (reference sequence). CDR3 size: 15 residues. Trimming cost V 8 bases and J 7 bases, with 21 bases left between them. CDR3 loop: CASGLTGSQGNEQFF. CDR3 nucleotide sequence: TGTGCCAGCGGATTAACAGGCTCCCAAGGAAATGAGCAGTTCTTC.

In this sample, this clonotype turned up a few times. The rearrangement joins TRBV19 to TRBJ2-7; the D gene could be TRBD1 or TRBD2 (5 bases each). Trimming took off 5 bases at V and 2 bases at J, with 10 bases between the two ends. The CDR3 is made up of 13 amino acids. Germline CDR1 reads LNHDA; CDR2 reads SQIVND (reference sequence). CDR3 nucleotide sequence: TGTGCCAGTAGTCCGGGGCCCGCCTACGAGCAGTACTTC. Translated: CASSPGPAYEQYF. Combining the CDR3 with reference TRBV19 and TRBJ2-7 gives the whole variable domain DGGITQSPKYLFRKEGQNVTLSCEQNLNHDAMYWYRQDPGQGLRLIYYSQIVNDFQKGDIAEGYSVSREKKESFPLTVTSAQKNPTAFYLCASSPGPAYEQYFGPGTRLTVT.

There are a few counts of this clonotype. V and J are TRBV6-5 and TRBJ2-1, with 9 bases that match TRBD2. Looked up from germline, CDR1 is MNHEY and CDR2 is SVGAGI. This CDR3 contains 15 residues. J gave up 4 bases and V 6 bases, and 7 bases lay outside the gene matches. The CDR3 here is CASSRLAGKYNEQFF. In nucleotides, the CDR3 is TGTGCCAGCAGCCGTCTAGCGGGAAAATACAATGAGCAGTTCTTC.

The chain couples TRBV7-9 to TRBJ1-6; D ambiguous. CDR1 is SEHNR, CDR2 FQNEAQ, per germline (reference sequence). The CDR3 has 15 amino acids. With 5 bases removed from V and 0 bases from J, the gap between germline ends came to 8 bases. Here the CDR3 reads CASSSVSSYNSPLHF. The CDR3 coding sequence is TGTGCCAGCAGCAGCGTCAGCTCCTATAATTCACCCCTCCACTTT.

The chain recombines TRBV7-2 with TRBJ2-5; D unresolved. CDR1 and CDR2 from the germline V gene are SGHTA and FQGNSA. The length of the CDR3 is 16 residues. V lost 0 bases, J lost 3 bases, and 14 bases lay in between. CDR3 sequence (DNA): TGTGCCAGCAGCTTAGCGTCCGACCGGACCAAAGAGACCCAGTACTTC. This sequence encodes CASSLASDRTKETQYF.

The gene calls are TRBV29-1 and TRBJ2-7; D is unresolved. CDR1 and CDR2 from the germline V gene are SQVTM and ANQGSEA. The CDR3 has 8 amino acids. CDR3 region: CRSYEQYV. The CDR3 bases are TGCAGATCCTACGAGCAGTACGTC.

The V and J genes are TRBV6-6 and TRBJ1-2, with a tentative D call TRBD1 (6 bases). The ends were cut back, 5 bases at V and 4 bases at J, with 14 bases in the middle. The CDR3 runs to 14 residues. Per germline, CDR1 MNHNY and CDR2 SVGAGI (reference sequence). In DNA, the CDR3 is TGTGCCAGCAGTCCGAACAGGGATGTCTATGGCTACACCTTC. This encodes CASSPNRDVYGYTF.

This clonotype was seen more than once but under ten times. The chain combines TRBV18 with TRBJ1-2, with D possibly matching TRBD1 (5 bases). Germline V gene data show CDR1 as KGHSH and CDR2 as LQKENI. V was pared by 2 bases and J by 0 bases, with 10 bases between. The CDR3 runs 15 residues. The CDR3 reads CASSPISTANYGYTF. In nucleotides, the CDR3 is TGTGCCAGCTCACCAATTTCGACAGCTAACTATGGCTACACCTTC.

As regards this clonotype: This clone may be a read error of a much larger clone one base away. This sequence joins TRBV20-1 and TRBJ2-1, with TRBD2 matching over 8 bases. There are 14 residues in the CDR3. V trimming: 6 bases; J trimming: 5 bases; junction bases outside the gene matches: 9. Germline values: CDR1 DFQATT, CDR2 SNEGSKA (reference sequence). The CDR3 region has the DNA TGCAGTGCCGCAGCGGGGGCCGGAAACAATGAGCAGTTCTTC. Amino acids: CSAAAGAGNNEQFF.

The CDR3, as DNA: TGTGCCAGCAGTTTGAGGGCGGGATTCGGCAATCAGCCCCAGCATTTT. It yields the protein CASSLRAGFGNQPQHF. V usage is TRBV27 and J usage is TRBJ1-5; no firm D call. Between the trimmed V and J ends, which lost 3 bases and 2 bases, there was a span of 14 bases. This CDR3 is 16 amino acids long. Germline V gene data show CDR1 as MNHEY and CDR2 as SMNVEV (reference sequence).